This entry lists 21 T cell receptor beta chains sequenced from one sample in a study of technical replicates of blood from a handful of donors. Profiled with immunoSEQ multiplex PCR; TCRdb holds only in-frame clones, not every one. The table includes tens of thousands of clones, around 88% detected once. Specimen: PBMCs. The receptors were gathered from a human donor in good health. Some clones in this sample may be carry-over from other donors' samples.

The CDR3 region has the DNA TGCAGTGCCCAGAGGGGGAAAGAGCAGTTCTTC. Encoded protein: CSAQRGKEQFF. The chain joins TRBV20-1 to TRBJ2-1, with D possibly TRBD1 on 6 matching bases. There are 11 residues in the CDR3. V lost 6 bases and J 10 bases, leaving 13 bases between the germline ends. CDR1 DFQATT and CDR2 SNEGSKA come from the germline V gene (reference sequence).

This chain's CDR3 is CASSLEGTSRFYEQYF. CDR3 sequence (DNA): TGCGCCAGCAGCTTGGAAGGGACTAGCAGATTTTACGAGCAGTACTTC. The chain carries TRBV5-1 and TRBJ2-7; 9 bases agree with TRBD2. The germline V gene encodes CDR1 SGHRS and CDR2 YFSETQ. CDR3 length equals 16 residues. The ends lost 0 bases at V and 4 bases at J; junction bases unmatched: 8.

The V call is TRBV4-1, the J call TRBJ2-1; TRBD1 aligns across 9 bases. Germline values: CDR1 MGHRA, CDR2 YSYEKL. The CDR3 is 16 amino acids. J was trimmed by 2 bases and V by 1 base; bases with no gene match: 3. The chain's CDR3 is CASSQVTGGPYNEQFF. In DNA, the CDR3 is TGCGCCAGCAGCCAAGTGACAGGGGGACCCTACAATGAGCAGTTCTTC.

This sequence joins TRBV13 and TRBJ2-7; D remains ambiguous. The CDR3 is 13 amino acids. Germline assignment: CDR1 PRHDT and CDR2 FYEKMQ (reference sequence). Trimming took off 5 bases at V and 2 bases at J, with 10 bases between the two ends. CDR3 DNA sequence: TGTGCCAGCAGCCCCCCAGAGGCCTACGAGCAGTACTTC. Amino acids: CASSPPEAYEQYF.

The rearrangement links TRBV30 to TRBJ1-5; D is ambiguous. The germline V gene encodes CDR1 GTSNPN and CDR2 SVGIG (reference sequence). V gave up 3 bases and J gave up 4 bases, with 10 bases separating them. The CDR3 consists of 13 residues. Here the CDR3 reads CAWRPNENQPQHF. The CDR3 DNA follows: TGTGCCTGGAGACCGAATGAGAATCAGCCCCAGCATTTT.

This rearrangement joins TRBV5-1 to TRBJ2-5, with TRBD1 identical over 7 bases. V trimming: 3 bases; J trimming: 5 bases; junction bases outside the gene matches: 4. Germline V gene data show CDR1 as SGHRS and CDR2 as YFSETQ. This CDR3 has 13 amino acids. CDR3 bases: TGCGCCAGCAGCTCAGGGGGTGGGGAGACCCAGTACTTC. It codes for CASSSGGGETQYF.

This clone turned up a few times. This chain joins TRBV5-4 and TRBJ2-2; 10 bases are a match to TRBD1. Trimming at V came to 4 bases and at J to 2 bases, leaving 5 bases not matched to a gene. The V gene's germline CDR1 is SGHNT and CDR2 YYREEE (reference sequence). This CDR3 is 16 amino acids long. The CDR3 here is CASSGDRGQNTGELFF. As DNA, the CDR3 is TGTGCCAGCAGCGGGGACAGGGGCCAAAACACCGGGGAGCTGTTTTTT.

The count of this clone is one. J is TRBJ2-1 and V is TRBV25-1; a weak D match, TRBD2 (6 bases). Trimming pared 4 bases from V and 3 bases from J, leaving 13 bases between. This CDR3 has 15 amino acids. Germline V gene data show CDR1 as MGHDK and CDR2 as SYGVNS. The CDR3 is CASSAQTRNYNEQFF. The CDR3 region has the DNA TGTGCCAGCAGTGCACAGACTAGGAACTACAATGAGCAGTTCTTC. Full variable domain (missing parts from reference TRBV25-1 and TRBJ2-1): EADIYQTPRYLVIGTGKKITLECSQTMGHDKMYWYQQDPGMELHLIHYSYGVNSTEKGDLSSESTVSRIRTEHFPLTLESARPSHTSQYLCASSAQTRNYNEQFFGPGTRLTVL.

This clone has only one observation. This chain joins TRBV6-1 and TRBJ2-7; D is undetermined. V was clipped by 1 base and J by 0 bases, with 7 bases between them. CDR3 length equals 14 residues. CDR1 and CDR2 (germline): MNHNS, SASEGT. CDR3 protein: CASSEEADSYEQYF. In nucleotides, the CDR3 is TGTGCCAGCAGTGAAGAGGCGGACTCCTACGAGCAGTACTTC.

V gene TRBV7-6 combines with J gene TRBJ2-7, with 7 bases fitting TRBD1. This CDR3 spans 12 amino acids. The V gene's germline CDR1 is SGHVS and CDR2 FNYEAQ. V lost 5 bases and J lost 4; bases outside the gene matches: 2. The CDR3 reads CASSLTGYEQYF. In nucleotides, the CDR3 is TGTGCCAGCAGCCTGACAGGGTACGAGCAGTACTTC. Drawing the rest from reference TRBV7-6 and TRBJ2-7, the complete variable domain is GAGVSQSPRYKVTKRGQDVALRCDPISGHVSLYWYRQALGQGPEFLTYFNYEAQQDKSGLPNDRFSAERPEGSISTLTIQRTEQRDSAMYRCASSLTGYEQYFGPGTRLTVT.

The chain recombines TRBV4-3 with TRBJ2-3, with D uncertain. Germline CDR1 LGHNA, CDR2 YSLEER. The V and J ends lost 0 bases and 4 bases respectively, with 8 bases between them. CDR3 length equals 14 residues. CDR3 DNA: TGCGCCAGCAGCCAAGATTTACTTTCAGATACGCAGTATTTT. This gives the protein CASSQDLLSDTQYF.

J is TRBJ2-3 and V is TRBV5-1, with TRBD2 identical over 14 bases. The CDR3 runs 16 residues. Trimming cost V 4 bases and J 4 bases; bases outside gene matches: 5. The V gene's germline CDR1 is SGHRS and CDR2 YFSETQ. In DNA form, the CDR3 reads TGCGCCAGCAGCCCGACTAGCGGGGGGGGGCCAGATACGCAGTATTTT. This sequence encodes CASSPTSGGGPDTQYF.

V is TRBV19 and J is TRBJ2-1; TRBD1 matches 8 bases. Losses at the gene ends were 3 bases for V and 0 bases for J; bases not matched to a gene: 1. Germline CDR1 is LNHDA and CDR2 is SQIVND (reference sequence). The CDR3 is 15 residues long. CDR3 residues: CASSIGTGSYNEQFF. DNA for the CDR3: TGTGCCAGTAGTATCGGGACAGGCTCCTACAATGAGCAGTTCTTC.

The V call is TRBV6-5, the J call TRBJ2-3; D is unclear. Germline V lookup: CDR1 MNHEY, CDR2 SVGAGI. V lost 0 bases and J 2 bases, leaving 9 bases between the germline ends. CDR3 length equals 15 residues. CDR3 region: CASSYSMSYTDTQYF. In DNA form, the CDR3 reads TGTGCCAGCAGTTACTCCATGTCCTACACAGATACGCAGTATTTT.

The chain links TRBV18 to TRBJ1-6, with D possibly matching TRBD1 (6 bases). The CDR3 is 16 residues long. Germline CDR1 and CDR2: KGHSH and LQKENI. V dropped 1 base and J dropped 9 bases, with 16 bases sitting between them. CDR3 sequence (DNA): TGTGCCAGCTCACCACTAGGTGTCCGAGGGGGTTCACCCCTCCACTTT. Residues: CASSPLGVRGGSPLHF.

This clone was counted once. The CDR3 is CAWTTGYEQYF. CDR3 DNA sequence: TGTGCCTGGACCACAGGATACGAGCAGTACTTC. The chain recombines TRBV30 with TRBJ2-7, with TRBD1 as a possible D gene (5 bases). CDR3 length: 11 amino acids. From germline, CDR1 is GTSNPN and CDR2 SVGIG (reference sequence). V shed 4 bases and J shed 4 bases, with 8 bases lying between them.

The CDR3 bases are TGTGCCAGCAGCCAGGGACAGGGGAACTCCTACGAGCAGTACTTC. Its translation is CASSQGQGNSYEQYF. The V and J genes are TRBV4-2 and TRBJ2-7; TRBD1 matches at 10 bases. In germline, CDR1 is LGHNA, CDR2 YNFKEQ. V lost 3 bases and J lost 0; bases outside the gene matches: 2. The CDR3 loop spans 15 amino acids.

This chain's CDR3 is CASSEAGGFRNEQFF. CDR3 in DNA: TGTGCCAGCAGTGAAGCGGGAGGGTTCCGCAATGAGCAGTTCTTC. The chain uses TRBV2 and TRBJ2-1; TRBD2 matches 7 bases. V trimming: 0 bases; J trimming: 6 bases; junction bases outside the gene matches: 5. Looked up from germline, CDR1 is SNHLY and CDR2 is FYNNEI. The CDR3 contains 15 residues.

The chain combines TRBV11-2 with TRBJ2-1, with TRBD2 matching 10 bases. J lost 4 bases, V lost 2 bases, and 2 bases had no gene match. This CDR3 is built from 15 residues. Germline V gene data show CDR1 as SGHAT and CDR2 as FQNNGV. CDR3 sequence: CASSLSTSGYNEQFF. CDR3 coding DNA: TGTGCCAGCAGCTTATCGACTAGCGGGTACAATGAGCAGTTCTTC.

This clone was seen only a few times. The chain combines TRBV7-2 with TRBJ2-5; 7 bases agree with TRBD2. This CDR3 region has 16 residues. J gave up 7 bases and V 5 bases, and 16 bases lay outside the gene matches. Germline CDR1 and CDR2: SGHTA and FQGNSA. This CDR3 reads CASSPNSGNGWGTQYF. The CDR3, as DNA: TGTGCCAGCAGCCCAAACAGCGGGAACGGATGGGGGACCCAGTACTTC.

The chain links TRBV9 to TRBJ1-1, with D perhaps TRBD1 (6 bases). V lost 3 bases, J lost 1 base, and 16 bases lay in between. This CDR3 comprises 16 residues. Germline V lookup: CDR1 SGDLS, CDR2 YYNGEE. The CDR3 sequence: CASSAGDTQENTEAFF. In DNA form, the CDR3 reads TGTGCCAGCAGCGCTGGGGACACCCAGGAGAACACTGAAGCTTTCTTT.